This entry concerns a single T cell receptor (beta chain). Its antigen is currently unknown. The V gene's germline CDR1 is MGHRA and CDR2 YSYEKL. This CDR3 region has 16 residues. Trimming cost V 0 bases and J 2 bases; bases outside gene matches: 7. The data belong to a study of T cell responses to AZD1222 COVID-19 vaccine. Study-wide background: Second-dose intervals near 4 or 12 weeks were combined. Points from the study as a whole: The sample set comprised mostly white British donors with more females, and clonal diversity was possibly underestimated. The CD4 TCRs associated with vaccination extended across spike and predominated at 160-218 and 743-854.

TCRdb keeps only in-frame clones here, not all; method: immunoSEQ multiplex PCR. The repertoire holds approximately 160,000 clones, with about nine tenths as singletons. Specimen: peripheral blood, collected on day 0 of AZD1222 vaccination. This chain uses TRBV4-1 with TRBJ2-7; 7 bases agree with TRBD1. The receptor was isolated from an adult in good health. The CDR3 nucleotides read TGCGCCAGCAGCCAAGATAAGAGGGGGCTCGCCTACGAGCAGTACTTC. It translates to CASSQDKRGLAYEQYF.